These T cell receptor beta chains were read from a single sample in a study of cytomegalovirus exposure and HLA in healthy donors. Only in-frame clones appear in the TCRdb table, and some are missing; sequencing was by immunoSEQ multiplex PCR. This table holds under 200,000 clones, around 88% found once. The source material was PBMCs. The receptors were gathered from a woman under 40 in good health and CMV-seronegative. Each CDR3 is given with its conserved first and last residue. Fields, in order: J gene, D gene, V gene, clone size, CDR3 protein, CDR3 DNA. D genes are given only for firm matches. Clone size is not always given. Where it is, it says once, few, many or a class for expanded clones.

j_gene: TRBJ2-2
d_gene: NA
v_gene: TRBV7-2
abundance: NA
CDR3aa: CASSRYLATRELFF
CDR3nt: TGTGCCAGCAGCCGATACCTAGCTACCAGGGAGCTGTTTTTT

j_gene: TRBJ2-3
d_gene: NA
v_gene: TRBV12-2
abundance: NA
CDR3aa: CASRQPSGGVTDTQYF
CDR3nt: TGTGCAAGTCGCCAGCCTAGCGGGGGGGTCACAGATACGCAGTATTTT

j_gene: TRBJ1-1
d_gene: NA
v_gene: TRBV6-1
abundance: NA
CDR3aa: CASILGGSKEAFF
CDR3nt: TGTGCCAGCATATTAGGAGGGTCGAAGGAAGCTTTCTTT

j_gene: TRBJ2-1
d_gene: NA
v_gene: TRBV29-1
abundance: NA
CDR3aa: CSVEPGRGANEQFF
CDR3nt: TGCAGCGTTGAACCGGGACGGGGGGCCAATGAGCAGTTCTTC

j_gene: TRBJ2-3
d_gene: TRBD1
v_gene: TRBV5-6
abundance: NA
CDR3aa: CASSSPGTEVTDTQYF
CDR3nt: TGTGCCAGCAGCAGCCCCGGGACAGAAGTCACAGATACGCAGTATTTT

j_gene: TRBJ2-7
d_gene: TRBD2
v_gene: TRBV4-1
abundance: NA
CDR3aa: CASSLLAGAYEQYF
CDR3nt: TGCGCCAGCAGCTTACTAGCGGGAGCCTACGAGCAGTACTTC

j_gene: TRBJ2-1
d_gene: TRBD2
v_gene: TRBV12-5
abundance: NA
CDR3aa: CASGLALAGGPNEQFF
CDR3nt: TGTGCTAGTGGTTTAGCCCTAGCGGGAGGGCCCAATGAGCAGTTCTTC

j_gene: TRBJ2-5
d_gene: TRBD2
v_gene: TRBV7-6
abundance: few
CDR3aa: CASSPPLQAGVPQETQYF
CDR3nt: TGTGCCAGCAGCCCCCCTCTGCAAGCGGGGGTACCCCAAGAGACCCAGTACTTC

j_gene: TRBJ2-1
d_gene: TRBD2
v_gene: TRBV9
abundance: NA
CDR3aa: CASSPRTSGGAGQFF
CDR3nt: TGTGCCAGCAGCCCCCGGACTAGCGGGGGGGCTGGGCAGTTCTTC

j_gene: TRBJ2-7
d_gene: NA
v_gene: TRBV25-1
abundance: NA
CDR3aa: CASSELGLTGAYEQYF
CDR3nt: TGTGCCAGCAGTGAATTAGGGCTGACAGGAGCCTACGAGCAGTACTTC

j_gene: TRBJ2-3
d_gene: TRBD2
v_gene: TRBV28
abundance: once
CDR3aa: CASSPSPLGLATDTQYF
CDR3nt: TGTGCCAGCAGCCCCTCCCCCCTCGGACTAGCGACAGATACGCAGTATTTT

j_gene: TRBJ1-6
d_gene: NA
v_gene: TRBV6-1
abundance: NA
CDR3aa: CASSPNGNSPLHF
CDR3nt: TGTGCCAGCAGTCCCAACGGGAATTCACCCCTCCACTTT

j_gene: TRBJ1-1
d_gene: TRBD1
v_gene: TRBV11-2
abundance: NA
CDR3aa: CASSRQQGWSTEAFF
CDR3nt: TGTGCCAGCAGCCGCCAACAGGGGTGGAGCACTGAAGCTTTCTTT

j_gene: TRBJ2-5
d_gene: TRBD1
v_gene: TRBV5-1
abundance: NA
CDR3aa: CASSRDRQETQYF
CDR3nt: TGCGCCAGCAGCCGGGACAGACAAGAGACCCAGTACTTC

j_gene: TRBJ2-7
d_gene: NA
v_gene: TRBV7-3
abundance: NA
CDR3aa: CASSPSPNPAYEQYF
CDR3nt: TGTGCCAGCAGCCCCTCGCCCAATCCGGCCTACGAGCAGTACTTC

j_gene: TRBJ2-7
d_gene: NA
v_gene: TRBV30
abundance: NA
CDR3aa: CAGSVQGRYEQYF
CDR3nt: TGTGCCGGGAGTGTGCAGGGCAGGTACGAGCAGTACTTC

j_gene: TRBJ1-4
d_gene: TRBD1
v_gene: TRBV28
abundance: NA
CDR3aa: CASSLYQGARNEKLFF
CDR3nt: TGTGCCAGCAGTTTATACCAGGGGGCGAGGAATGAAAAACTGTTTTTT

j_gene: TRBJ2-1
d_gene: TRBD2
v_gene: TRBV28
abundance: NA
CDR3aa: CASTPGTSGRAYNEQFF
CDR3nt: TGTGCCAGCACCCCCGGGACTAGCGGGAGAGCATACAATGAGCAGTTCTTC

j_gene: TRBJ1-2
d_gene: NA
v_gene: TRBV5-1
abundance: NA
CDR3aa: CASSPTGGEVYGYTF
CDR3nt: TGCGCCAGCAGCCCGACGGGAGGGGAGGTCTATGGCTACACCTTC

j_gene: TRBJ2-7
d_gene: TRBD1
v_gene: TRBV18
abundance: NA
CDR3aa: CASSRDRAAEQYF
CDR3nt: TGTGCCAGCTCACGGGACAGGGCGGCCGAGCAGTACTTC

j_gene: TRBJ1-2
d_gene: NA
v_gene: TRBV14
abundance: NA
CDR3aa: CASSQGGTYYGYTF
CDR3nt: TGTGCCAGCAGCCAAGGGGGGACTTACTATGGCTACACCTTC

j_gene: TRBJ1-4
d_gene: NA
v_gene: TRBV15
abundance: NA
CDR3aa: CATSRRTVGGEKLFF
CDR3nt: TGTGCCACCAGCAGGCGTACTGTCGGGGGGGAAAAACTGTTTTTT

j_gene: TRBJ1-1
d_gene: TRBD1
v_gene: TRBV28
abundance: NA
CDR3aa: CATQSRDRGGTEAFF
CDR3nt: TGTGCCACCCAGTCCCGGGACAGGGGAGGGACTGAAGCTTTCTTT

j_gene: TRBJ2-7
d_gene: TRBD1
v_gene: TRBV6-6
abundance: NA
CDR3aa: CASSPPGQGAYEQYF
CDR3nt: TGTGCCAGCAGTCCTCCGGGACAGGGGGCTTACGAGCAGTACTTC

j_gene: TRBJ1-4
d_gene: TRBD1
v_gene: TRBV11-3
abundance: NA
CDR3aa: CASSLDGTEGFRGEKLFF
CDR3nt: TGTGCCAGCAGCTTAGATGGGACAGAGGGGTTCAGGGGTGAAAAACTGTTTTTT

j_gene: TRBJ2-2
d_gene: TRBD2
v_gene: TRBV27
abundance: NA
CDR3aa: CASSRARLAGGAGELFF
CDR3nt: TGTGCCAGCAGCCGAGCCCGACTAGCGGGGGGCGCCGGGGAGCTGTTTTTT

j_gene: TRBJ2-7
d_gene: TRBD1
v_gene: TRBV10-3
abundance: NA
CDR3aa: CAISGKDRGTHEQYF
CDR3nt: TGTGCCATCAGCGGTAAAGACAGGGGGACCCACGAGCAGTACTTC

j_gene: TRBJ2-7
d_gene: TRBD1
v_gene: TRBV5-1
abundance: NA
CDR3aa: CASSYFQGVDEQYF
CDR3nt: TGCGCCAGCAGCTACTTCCAGGGGGTTGACGAGCAGTACTTC

j_gene: TRBJ2-1
d_gene: TRBD2
v_gene: TRBV4-2
abundance: NA
CDR3aa: CASSQVLAANNEQFF
CDR3nt: TGTGCCAGCAGCCAAGTCCTAGCGGCCAACAATGAGCAGTTCTTC

j_gene: TRBJ2-1
d_gene: TRBD2
v_gene: TRBV4-1
abundance: NA
CDR3aa: CASSQDLASGSLGEQFF
CDR3nt: TGCGCCAGCAGCCAAGATTTAGCTAGCGGGAGCTTAGGTGAGCAGTTCTTC

j_gene: TRBJ1-5
d_gene: NA
v_gene: TRBV7-8
abundance: NA
CDR3aa: CASSPNRAGNQPQHF
CDR3nt: TGTGCCAGCAGCCCCAACAGGGCCGGCAATCAGCCCCAGCATTTT

j_gene: TRBJ1-1
d_gene: NA
v_gene: TRBV7-9
abundance: NA
CDR3aa: CASSLASGGGLNTEAFF
CDR3nt: TGTGCCAGCAGCTTAGCTTCCGGTGGGGGCCTGAACACTGAAGCTTTCTTT

j_gene: TRBJ2-7
d_gene: TRBD2
v_gene: TRBV28
abundance: NA
CDR3aa: CASRLAGGTYEQYF
CDR3nt: TGTGCCAGTAGGCTAGCGGGAGGGACGTACGAGCAGTACTTC

j_gene: TRBJ2-5
d_gene: NA
v_gene: TRBV13
abundance: NA
CDR3aa: CASSLAWDTEETQYF
CDR3nt: TGTGCCAGCAGCTTAGCATGGGACACCGAAGAGACCCAGTACTTC

j_gene: TRBJ2-3
d_gene: NA
v_gene: TRBV27
abundance: few
CDR3aa: CASRRRETSTDTQYF
CDR3nt: TGTGCCAGCAGGCGCCGGGAGACTAGCACAGATACGCAGTATTTT

j_gene: TRBJ1-3
d_gene: NA
v_gene: TRBV6-5
abundance: NA
CDR3aa: CASSPGGTGNTIYF
CDR3nt: TGTGCCAGCAGCCCGGGGGGAACTGGAAACACCATATATTTT

j_gene: TRBJ2-7
d_gene: TRBD2
v_gene: TRBV29-1
abundance: once
CDR3aa: CSVRGRASYEQYF
CDR3nt: TGCAGCGTTCGTGGGAGGGCCTCCTACGAGCAGTACTTC

j_gene: TRBJ2-7
d_gene: TRBD2
v_gene: TRBV11-2
abundance: NA
CDR3aa: CASSPSTGGYEQYF
CDR3nt: TGTGCCAGCAGCCCCTCCACGGGGGGCTACGAGCAGTACTTC

j_gene: TRBJ2-7
d_gene: TRBD2
v_gene: TRBV29-1
abundance: NA
CDR3aa: CSVREGRNEQYF
CDR3nt: TGCAGCGTTAGGGAGGGCCGGAACGAGCAGTACTTC

j_gene: TRBJ1-1
d_gene: TRBD1
v_gene: TRBV10-3
abundance: once
CDR3aa: CAISEPRTGEDTEAFF
CDR3nt: TGTGCCATCAGTGAGCCGAGGACAGGGGAGGACACTGAAGCTTTCTTT

j_gene: TRBJ2-5
d_gene: TRBD2
v_gene: TRBV30
abundance: NA
CDR3aa: CAWIAGGPGGQYF
CDR3nt: TGTGCCTGGATAGCGGGAGGTCCGGGGGGCCAGTACTTC

j_gene: TRBJ2-7
d_gene: TRBD2
v_gene: TRBV30
abundance: few
CDR3aa: CAWSTSGYEQYF
CDR3nt: TGTGCCTGGAGTACTAGCGGGTACGAGCAGTACTTC

j_gene: TRBJ2-7
d_gene: NA
v_gene: TRBV19
abundance: few
CDR3aa: CASSIGRGEQYF
CDR3nt: TGTGCCAGTAGTATAGGGCGAGGGGAGCAGTACTTC

j_gene: TRBJ2-3
d_gene: TRBD2
v_gene: TRBV6-6
abundance: NA
CDR3aa: CASSFGLAGGDTQYF
CDR3nt: TGTGCCAGCAGCTTCGGACTAGCGGGGGGAGATACGCAGTATTTT

j_gene: TRBJ1-5
d_gene: TRBD1
v_gene: TRBV10-3
abundance: NA
CDR3aa: CAIIYGQGGEPQHF
CDR3nt: TGTGCCATCATTTACGGACAGGGGGGGGAGCCCCAGCATTTT

j_gene: TRBJ2-7
d_gene: NA
v_gene: TRBV7-2
abundance: NA
CDR3aa: CASSLGLATRGEQYF
CDR3nt: TGTGCCAGCAGCCTCGGCCTCGCAACCCGGGGAGAGCAGTACTTC

j_gene: TRBJ2-3
d_gene: NA
v_gene: TRBV7-9
abundance: NA
CDR3aa: CASSFGTHTDTQYF
CDR3nt: TGTGCCAGCAGCTTTGGGACTCATACAGATACGCAGTATTTT

j_gene: TRBJ1-1
d_gene: NA
v_gene: TRBV19
abundance: NA
CDR3aa: CASVIQAPLLPTEAFF
CDR3nt: TGTGCCAGTGTCATCCAGGCCCCTCTACTCCCCACTGAAGCTTTCTTT

j_gene: TRBJ2-7
d_gene: TRBD2
v_gene: TRBV14
abundance: once
CDR3aa: CASSQRRTSGGSSYEQYF
CDR3nt: TGTGCCAGCAGCCAACGGAGGACTAGCGGGGGGAGCTCCTACGAGCAGTACTTC

j_gene: TRBJ1-4
d_gene: NA
v_gene: TRBV4-1
abundance: few
CDR3aa: CASSRLYEKLFF
CDR3nt: TGCGCCAGCAGCCGGCTCTATGAAAAACTGTTTTTT

j_gene: TRBJ2-7
d_gene: NA
v_gene: TRBV14
abundance: NA
CDR3aa: CASSQDRLSGGRSSYEQYF
CDR3nt: TGTGCCAGCAGCCAAGATCGTCTCTCCGGAGGGCGGAGCTCCTACGAGCAGTACTTC

j_gene: TRBJ1-1
d_gene: TRBD1
v_gene: TRBV9
abundance: NA
CDR3aa: CASSVGTGPEAFF
CDR3nt: TGTGCCAGCAGCGTAGGGACAGGGCCTGAAGCTTTCTTT

j_gene: TRBJ2-7
d_gene: TRBD2
v_gene: TRBV6-4
abundance: once
CDR3aa: CASTGGYEQYF
CDR3nt: TGTGCCAGCACGGGGGGCTACGAGCAGTACTTC

j_gene: TRBJ1-6
d_gene: NA
v_gene: TRBV4-2
abundance: NA
CDR3aa: CASSQDGQPYNSPLHF
CDR3nt: TGTGCCAGCAGCCAAGATGGACAGCCATATAATTCACCCCTCCACTTT

j_gene: TRBJ1-4
d_gene: TRBD1
v_gene: TRBV19
abundance: NA
CDR3aa: CASSRTGVNEKLFF
CDR3nt: TGTGCCAGTAGTAGGACAGGGGTTAATGAAAAACTGTTTTTT